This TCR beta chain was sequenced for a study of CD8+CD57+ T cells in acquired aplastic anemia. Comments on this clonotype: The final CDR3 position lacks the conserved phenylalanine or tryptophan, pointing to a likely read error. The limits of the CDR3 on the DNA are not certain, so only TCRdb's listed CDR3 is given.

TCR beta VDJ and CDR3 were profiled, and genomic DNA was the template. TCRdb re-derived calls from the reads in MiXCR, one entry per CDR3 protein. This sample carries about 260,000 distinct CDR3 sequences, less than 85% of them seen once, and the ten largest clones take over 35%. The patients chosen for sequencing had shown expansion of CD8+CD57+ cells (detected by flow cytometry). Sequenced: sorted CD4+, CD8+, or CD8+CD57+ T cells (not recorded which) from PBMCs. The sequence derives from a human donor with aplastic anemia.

CDR3 loop: CASGDGGTDTQDYDPV. The V and J genes are TRBV2 and TRBJ2-1; the table's D gene call, TRBD1, was not cross checked with the DNA. Germline CDR1 reads SNHLY; CDR2 reads FYNNEI. From its first to its last residue, the CDR3 has 16 amino acids.